These 15 T cell receptor beta chains were all obtained from the same sample, sequenced in a study of cytomegalovirus exposure and HLA in healthy donors. The study ran its PCR with 60 Vbeta and 13 Jbeta primers. Assay used: immunoSEQ multiplex PCR; TCRdb lists only in-frame clones, some missing. The repertoire holds approximately 190,000 clones, with roughly 13% as singletons. Material: PBMCs. The receptor source for this set is a man between 50 and 59 years old in good health and CMV-seropositive.

V gene TRBV28 combines with J gene TRBJ2-7, with TRBD1 as a possible D gene (6 bases). CDR1 is MDHEN, CDR2 SYDVKM, per germline. Trimming took 6 bases from V and 3 from J, leaving 9 bases between them. This CDR3 is built from 12 residues. The DNA for the CDR3 is TGTGCCAGCAGCCTAGGGGGCTACGAGCAGTACGTC. Its protein product is CASSLGGYEQYV.

This clone has a handful of counts. The chain has TRBV30 and TRBJ1-6; 9 positions agree with TRBD1. J gave up 9 bases and V 3 bases, and 6 bases lay outside the gene matches. The length of the CDR3 is 14 residues. Germline CDR1 reads GTSNPN; CDR2 reads SVGIG (reference sequence). The CDR3 region has the DNA TGTGCCTGGAGAGGGACAGGGAACGGTTCACCCCTCCACTTT. Amino acids: CAWRGTGNGSPLHF.

In this sample, this clone turned up a few times. The chain links TRBV11-3 to TRBJ2-7, with 7 bases lining up with TRBD2. The V gene's germline CDR1 is SGHNT and CDR2 YENEEA. With 1 base clipped from V and 6 bases from J, the junction kept 3 bases outside the gene matches. The CDR3 runs to 13 residues. In nucleotides, the CDR3 is TGTGCCAGCAGCTTAGGGGTAGCGGGCGAGCAGTACGTC. Residues: CASSLGVAGEQYV.

The rearrangement joins TRBV9 to TRBJ2-1; 11 nucleotides agree with TRBD2. The CDR3 loop spans 16 amino acids. Germline CDR1 reads SGDLS; CDR2 reads YYNGEE. V lost 0 bases, J lost 7 bases, and 6 bases stayed unmatched. CDR3 amino acids: CASSVAPSGGNNEQFF. The DNA of the CDR3 is TGTGCCAGCAGCGTAGCTCCTAGCGGGGGGAATAATGAGCAGTTCTTC.

This chain joins TRBV7-8 and TRBJ1-5; D remains unclear. Germline V gene data show CDR1 as SGHVS and CDR2 as FQNEAQ. The V gene lost 1 base and the J gene lost 4 bases, with 23 bases spanning the gap. This CDR3 has 19 residues. CDR3 sequence: CASSLERGGGVRENQPQHF. The CDR3 region has the DNA TGTGCCAGCAGCTTAGAACGGGGAGGTGGGGTTCGAGAAAATCAGCCCCAGCATTTT.

Only a few counts were recorded for this clone. The J gene is TRBJ2-7, the V gene TRBV2; 9 positions agree with TRBD1. With V trimmed by 6 bases and J by 3 bases, 0 bases remained unmatched. The CDR3 is 12 residues long. Germline V CDR1 and CDR2: SNHLY, FYNNEI. For the CDR3, the DNA is TGTGCCAGCAGGGACAGGGGCTACGAGCAGTACTTC. This codes for CASRDRGYEQYF.

The V gene is TRBV19, the J gene TRBJ2-2; 8 bases are shared with TRBD2. The V segment lost 9 bases and the J segment 2 bases; nucleotides outside the gene matches: 5. Germline loops: CDR1 LNHDA, CDR2 SQIVND (reference sequence). The CDR3 sequence is 14 residues long. The CDR3 DNA reads TGTGCCAGCAACGGGGGGGTAAACACCGGGGAGCTGTTTTTT. Residues: CASNGGVNTGELFF.

The chain combines TRBV5-1 with TRBJ2-5; D possibly corresponds to TRBD2 (7 bases). With the DNA end fitting TRBJ2-7 better, the J assignment may be wrong. CDR1 is SGHRS, CDR2 YFSETQ, per germline. The CDR3 runs 15 residues. For the CDR3, the DNA is TGCGCCAGCAGCCCGCAATCGGGGGGCTACTACGAGCAGTACTTC. It codes for CASSPQSGGYYEQYF.

This clone showed up just a few times. The genes are TRBV19 and TRBJ1-1, with D unclear. The CDR3 length is 13 residues. Looked up from germline, CDR1 is LNHDA and CDR2 is SQIVND (reference sequence). Deletions cut 3 bases from V and 5 bases from J, with 10 bases between. The DNA of the CDR3 is TGTGCCAGTAGTATGAACCCCCGGACTGAAGCTTTCTTT. This encodes CASSMNPRTEAFF.

This clone appeared a few times. This chain links TRBV6-5 with TRBJ1-6; D remains unclear. The CDR3 spans 14 residues. Trimming stripped 5 bases from V and 6 bases from J, with 11 bases between. Germline values: CDR1 MNHEY, CDR2 SVGAGI. The CDR3 bases are TGTGCCAGCAGTACGGGAGGGCGTAATTCACCCCTCCACTTT. Translating it yields CASSTGGRNSPLHF.

As DNA, the CDR3 is TGTGCCAGCAGCTACAAACTAGCGGGGGGGCGTGAGACCCAGTACTTC. Protein sequence: CASSYKLAGGRETQYF. The gene calls are TRBV5-4 and TRBJ2-5; 13 bases line up with TRBD2. J was trimmed by 5 bases and V by 3 bases; bases with no gene match: 7. The CDR3 consists of 16 residues. Germline CDR1 SGHNT, CDR2 YYREEE (reference sequence).

CDR3 sequence reads: CASSLRQEETQYF. The DNA of the CDR3 is TGTGCCAGCAGCTTACGACAGGAAGAGACCCAGTACTTC. J is TRBJ2-5 and V is TRBV5-6; D perhaps matches TRBD1 (6 bases). From germline, CDR1 is SGHDT and CDR2 YYEEEE. V was clipped by 2 bases and J by 3 bases, with 8 bases between them. The length of the CDR3 is 13 residues.

This clone was seen more than once but under ten times. The chain combines TRBV19 with TRBJ1-2; no definite D call. Trimming removed 5 bases at V and 2 bases at J, with 15 bases between. Germline loops: CDR1 LNHDA, CDR2 SQIVND (reference sequence). The CDR3 spans 15 residues. CDR3 loop: CASSPKGGVNYGYTF. DNA for the CDR3: TGTGCCAGTAGTCCTAAAGGTGGAGTGAACTATGGCTACACCTTC.

This clone was observed a handful of times. The CDR3 sequence is CASSTFRGRGTEAFF. CDR3 bases: TGTGCCAGTAGTACCTTCAGGGGGCGAGGGACTGAAGCTTTCTTT. The chain has TRBV19 and TRBJ1-1, with 8 nucleotides matching TRBD1. The CDR3 runs to 15 residues. V lost 4 bases and J lost 5; bases outside the gene matches: 9. Germline CDR1 is LNHDA and CDR2 is SQIVND (reference sequence).

The CDR3, as DNA: TGTGCCACATCTGAGGGTGCGTACCAAGAGACCCAGTACTTC. This gives the protein CATSEGAYQETQYF. The V call is TRBV2, the J call TRBJ2-5; tentative D call: TRBD2 (5 bases). The CDR3 consists of 14 residues. Germline V CDR1 and CDR2: SNHLY, FYNNEI. V lost 10 bases and J lost 0, with 15 bases in between.